The entry that follows covers one TCR beta chain sequence. The record originates from a study of radiotherapy plus CTLA-4 blockade in lung cancer. On the study more broadly: Disease control was achieved by around 33% of patients, and objective responses by more than 15%.

Generated by immunoSEQ multiplex PCR, the TCRdb table keeps only in-frame clones and is missing some. The table shows 40,000 to 45,000 clones, with roughly 67% occurring only once. The CDR3 is 14 residues long. Germline loops: CDR1 MNHEY, CDR2 SMNVEV (reference sequence). V shed 6 bases, J shed 5 bases, and the junction held 6 bases outside the gene matches. This chain joins TRBV27 and TRBJ2-1; 8 bases line up with TRBD1. The TCR was taken from a human donor with non-small cell lung cancer who had a partial response to radiotherapy plus ipilimumab. This sample comprised peripheral blood, obtained from a patient treated with radiotherapy plus ipilimumab. The CDR3 sequence: CASRTGAMNNEQFF. The CDR3 DNA reads TGTGCCAGCAGGACAGGGGCAATGAACAATGAGCAGTTCTTC.